This T cell receptor (beta chain) was found in a study of shared clonotypes between healthy human individuals. Over several immunoSEQ plates, each subset's genomic DNA was distributed in even portions. Sorted-subset replicate PCRs used 150 to 200 ng DNA, approximately 30,000 T cell genomes. Some clones are missing from TCRdb's copy, which holds only in-frame ones; the method was immunoSEQ multiplex PCR. The repertoire includes some 2,500,000 clones, 85% to 95% of them detected once, and 0.37% sits in the top ten. Whole-study results and caveats: The authors sampled blood alone, and tissue repertoires likely differ. In contrast to clonotypes shared by all four donors, non-shared clonotypes had lower generation probabilities.

This clone has just one count. Its cognate antigen is unknown. This sample also contains other DNA sequences that code for the same CDR3. The CDR3 totals 13 residues. After removal of 5 bases from V and 2 bases from J, the junction contained 2 bases not matched to a gene. Looked up from germline, CDR1 is SGHTA and CDR2 is FQGNSA. V is TRBV7-2 and J is TRBJ2-7; 8 positions match TRBD2. What was sequenced was naive CD4+ T cells from PBMCs. The subset: CD45RA+ positively selected. The TCR was taken from a man aged 18-30 years in good health. Some clones in this sample may be carry-over from other donors' samples. The CDR3: CASSNSGAYEQYF. The CDR3 nucleotides are TGTGCCAGCAGCAATAGCGGGGCCTACGAGCAGTACTTC.